Below, 4 T cell receptor beta chains from the same sample are listed, as sequenced in a study of blood T cell repertoires in COVID-19. Using immunoSEQ multiplex PCR, the repertoire was profiled, and TCRdb retains in-frame clones only, with some absent. This sample has fewer than 350,000 clones, with over 85% found just once. The sample comprised peripheral blood. These receptors all stem from a woman in her sixties or seventies with COVID-19, enrolled during active disease.

The chain combines TRBV15 with TRBJ1-3; D possibly corresponds to TRBD1 (6 bases). The V gene's germline CDR1 is LNHNV and CDR2 YYDKDF (reference sequence). V dropped 2 bases and J dropped 1 base, with 12 bases sitting between them. This CDR3 region has 16 residues. The DNA for the CDR3 is TGTGCCACCAGCAGATTCCTCAGGGGATCTGGAAACACCATATATTTT. Its translation: CATSRFLRGSGNTIYF.

The rearrangement joins TRBV9 to TRBJ2-2; 7 positions match TRBD1. The CDR3 spans 16 residues. V lost 4 bases, J lost 4 bases, and 10 bases stayed unmatched. CDR1 SGDLS and CDR2 YYNGEE come from the germline V gene. CDR3 nucleotides: TGTGCCAGCAGCCTCCTCCCGGGACAGTCCACCGGGGAGCTGTTTTTT. The encoded protein is CASSLLPGQSTGELFF.

This clone was detected only a few times. V is TRBV5-1 and J is TRBJ2-1; 11 bases fit TRBD1. Germline V CDR1 and CDR2: SGHRS, YFSETQ. The CDR3 spans 15 residues. V was pared by 4 bases and J by 6 bases, with 6 bases of the junction left unmatched. The CDR3: CASSTGTGGPNEQFF. The DNA of the CDR3 is TGCGCCAGCAGCACCGGGACAGGGGGACCCAATGAGCAGTTCTTC.

The chain couples TRBV28 to TRBJ1-2; D not resolved. CDR1 and CDR2 from the germline V gene are MDHEN and SYDVKM. Trimming removed 5 bases at V and 7 bases at J, with 17 bases between. This CDR3 spans 14 amino acids. The CDR3: CASSPTSLPSGYTF. The CDR3 bases are TGTGCCAGCAGTCCAACCTCTCTTCCTAGTGGCTACACCTTC.